This TCR beta chain was captured in a study of T cell responses to AZD1222 COVID-19 vaccine. Analysis merged second doses at about 4 or about 12 weeks. The data were produced by immunoSEQ multiplex PCR, yet TCRdb's version contains in-frame clones alone and is incomplete. The repertoire holds 140,000 to 150,000 clones, over 80% seen once, with less than 3.5% in the top ten. Germline V gene sequence: CDR1 SGHTA, CDR2 FQGNSA. V was clipped by 5 bases and J by 9 bases; unmatched bases: 14. CDR3 length equals 15 residues. The specimen comprised peripheral blood, sampled 28 days after the second AZD1222 dose. The clonotype comes from an adult who received the AZD1222 COVID-19 vaccine. The rearrangement links TRBV7-2 to TRBJ2-5; 8 bases align to TRBD1. The CDR3 reads CASSAATGAGGPQYF. The CDR3 DNA follows: TGTGCCAGCAGCGCCGCGACAGGGGCCGGGGGCCCCCAGTACTTC. The full variable domain, in which reference TRBV7-2 and TRBJ2-5 provide the parts outside the CDR3, is GAGVSQSPSNKVTEKGKDVELRCDPISGHTALYWYRQSLGQGLEFLIYFQGNSAPDKSGLPSDRFSAERTGGSVSTLTIQRTQQEDSAVYLCASSAATGAGGPQYFGPGTRLLVL.